This note documents a single T cell receptor (beta chain) sequence. The data were taken from a study of shared T cell receptors in the human thymus. The V end lost 3 bases, the J end lost 3 bases, and 20 bases lay between the germline ends. The germline CDR1 and CDR2 sequences are LGHNT and FRNRAP. The CDR3 extends over 17 amino acids. Assay: immunoSEQ multiplex PCR; the TCRdb copy retains only in-frame clones and omits some. Among hundreds of thousands of clones listed, roughly 86% were seen once. This sample was also put to use in a study of human thymus T cells. From that second work: The donor group consisted of healthy Finnish infants who were having corrective surgery for congenital heart defects. From resections taken during corrective heart surgery, the thymus tissue was obtained. Usage of V and J genes appeared biased in thymic and blood repertoires.

Sequencing used thymocytes. This TCR derives from a boy in the first two years of life with a congenital heart defect. The V call is TRBV12-5, the J call TRBJ1-1; D is undetermined. For the CDR3, the DNA is TGTGCTAGTGGTTTAAGGCCGGGGTTAAGTGGCCACACTGAAGCTTTCTTT. Protein: CASGLRPGLSGHTEAFF. Full variable domain (missing parts from reference TRBV12-5 and TRBJ1-1): DARVTQTPRHKVTEMGQEVTMRCQPILGHNTVFWYRQTMMQGLELLAYFRNRAPLDDSGMPKDRFSAEMPDATLATLKIQPSEPRDSAVYFCASGLRPGLSGHTEAFFGQGTRLTVV.